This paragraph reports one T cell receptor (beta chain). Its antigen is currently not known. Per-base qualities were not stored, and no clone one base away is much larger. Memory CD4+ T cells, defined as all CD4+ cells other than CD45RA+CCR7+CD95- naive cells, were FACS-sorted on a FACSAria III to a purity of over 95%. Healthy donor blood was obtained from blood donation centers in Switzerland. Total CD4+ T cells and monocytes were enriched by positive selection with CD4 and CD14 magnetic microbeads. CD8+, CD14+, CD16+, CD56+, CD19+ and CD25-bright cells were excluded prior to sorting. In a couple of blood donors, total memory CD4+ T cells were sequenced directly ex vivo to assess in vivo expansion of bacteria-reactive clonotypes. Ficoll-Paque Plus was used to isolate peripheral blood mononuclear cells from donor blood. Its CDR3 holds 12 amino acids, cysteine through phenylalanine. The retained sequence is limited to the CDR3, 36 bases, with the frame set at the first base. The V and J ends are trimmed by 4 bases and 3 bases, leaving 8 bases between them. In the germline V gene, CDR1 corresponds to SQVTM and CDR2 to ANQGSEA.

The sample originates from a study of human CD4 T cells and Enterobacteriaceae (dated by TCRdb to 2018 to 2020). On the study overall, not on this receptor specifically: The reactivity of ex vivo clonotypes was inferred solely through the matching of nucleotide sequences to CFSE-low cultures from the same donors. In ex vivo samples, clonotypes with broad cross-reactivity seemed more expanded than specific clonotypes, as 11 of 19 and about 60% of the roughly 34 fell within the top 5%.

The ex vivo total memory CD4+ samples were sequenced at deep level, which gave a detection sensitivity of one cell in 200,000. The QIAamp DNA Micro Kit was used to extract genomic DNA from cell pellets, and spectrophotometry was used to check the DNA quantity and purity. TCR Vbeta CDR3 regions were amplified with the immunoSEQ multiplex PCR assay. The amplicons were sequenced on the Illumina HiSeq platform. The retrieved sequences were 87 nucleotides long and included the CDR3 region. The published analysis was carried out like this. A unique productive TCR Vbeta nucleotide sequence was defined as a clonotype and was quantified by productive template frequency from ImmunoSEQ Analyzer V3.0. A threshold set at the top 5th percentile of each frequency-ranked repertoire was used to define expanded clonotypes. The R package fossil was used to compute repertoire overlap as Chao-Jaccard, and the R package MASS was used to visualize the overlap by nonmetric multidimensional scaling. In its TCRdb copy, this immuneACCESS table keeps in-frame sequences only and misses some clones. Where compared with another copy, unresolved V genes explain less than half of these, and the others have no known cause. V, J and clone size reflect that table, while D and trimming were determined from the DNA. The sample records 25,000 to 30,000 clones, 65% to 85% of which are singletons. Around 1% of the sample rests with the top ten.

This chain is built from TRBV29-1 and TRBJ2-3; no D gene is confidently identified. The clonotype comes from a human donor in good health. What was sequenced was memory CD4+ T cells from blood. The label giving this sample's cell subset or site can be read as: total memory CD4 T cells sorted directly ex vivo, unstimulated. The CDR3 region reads CSVAAETDTQYF. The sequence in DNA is TGCAGCGTTGCGGCGGAGACAGATACGCAGTATTTT.